These T cell receptor beta chains were read from a single sample in a study of cytomegalovirus exposure and HLA in healthy donors. The data were produced by immunoSEQ multiplex PCR, yet TCRdb's version contains in-frame clones alone and is incomplete. The data contain around 190,000 clones, approximately 75% of them singletons. Sequencing used PBMCs. The source of these receptors is a man in his thirties or forties in good health and CMV-seropositive. Both conserved end residues are part of each CDR3. The order of the fields is J gene, clone size, D gene, CDR3 length, V gene, CDR3 protein, CDR3 DNA. D genes are given only for firm matches. Rows may omit the clone size; those that give it use once, few, many or a size class.

TRBJ1-5 . . 14 TRBV7-9 CASSPDTGNQPQHF TGTGCCAGCAGCCCAGACACAGGCAATCAGCCCCAGCATTTT
TRBJ2-1 few TRBD2 14 TRBV18 CAGSPWGLTGEQFF TGTGCCGGCTCCCCATGGGGACTAACTGGTGAGCAGTTCTTC
TRBJ1-1 . . 14 TRBV7-9 CASSRISGDTEAFF TGTGCCAGCAGCCGAATCTCGGGGGACACTGAAGCTTTCTTT
TRBJ2-1 few TRBD2 17 TRBV19 CASSQPSGVVSYNEQFF TGTGCCAGTAGTCAACCTAGCGGGGTCGTTTCCTACAATGAGCAGTTCTTC
TRBJ2-3 . . 15 TRBV5-1 CASSFGTGSTDTQYF TGCGCCAGCAGCTTTGGAACAGGGAGCACAGATACGCAGTATTTT
TRBJ1-5 . TRBD1 12 TRBV29-1 CSVRDRAQPQHF TGCAGCGTAAGGGACAGGGCCCAGCCCCAGCATTTT
TRBJ2-3 . . 14 TRBV4-3 CASSQARATDTQYF TGCGCCAGCAGCCAAGCGAGGGCCACAGATACGCAGTATTTT
TRBJ1-2 few . 11 TRBV28 CASSQGSGYTF TGTGCCAGCAGTCAGGGGAGCGGCTACACCTTC
TRBJ2-1 . . 13 TRBV5-4 CASETSSYNEQFF TGTGCCAGCGAGACAAGCTCCTACAATGAGCAGTTCTTC
TRBJ2-1 . TRBD2 16 TRBV7-3 CASSSGLAETYNEQFF TGTGCCAGCAGCTCCGGACTAGCGGAAACCTACAATGAGCAGTTCTTC
TRBJ2-7 . TRBD2 15 TRBV5-1 CASSASSGSTHEQYF TGCGCCAGCAGCGCATCTAGCGGGAGTACCCACGAGCAGTACTTC
TRBJ2-3 few . 12 TRBV10-3 CAISESRDTQYF TGTGCCATCAGTGAGTCTAGAGATACGCAGTATTTT
TRBJ2-7 . TRBD1 15 TRBV18 CASSDSPGQVYEQYF TGTGCCAGCTCAGACAGCCCGGGACAGGTCTACGAGCAGTACTTC
TRBJ2-5 . TRBD2 15 TRBV4-2 CASSQRLAGGETQYF TGTGCCAGCAGCCAAAGACTAGCGGGAGGAGAGACCCAGTACTTC
TRBJ1-2 . . 15 TRBV5-6 CASRHLRDFLYGYTF TGTGCCAGCAGACACCTGAGGGATTTCCTCTATGGCTACACCTTC
TRBJ2-1 . TRBD2 16 TRBV28 CASSPSSGAGFNEQFF TGTGCCAGCAGTCCCTCTAGCGGTGCCGGGTTTAATGAGCAGTTCTTC
TRBJ1-1 . . 13 TRBV7-3 CASSSSVNTEAFF TGTGCCAGCAGCTCATCAGTGAACACTGAAGCTTTCTTT
TRBJ2-2 . TRBD2 18 TRBV4-3 CASSHLPGLAGHTGELFF TGCGCCAGCAGCCACCTCCCCGGACTAGCGGGACACACCGGGGAGCTGTTTTTT
TRBJ2-2 once TRBD2 17 TRBV10-3 CAIGTPLAGGRTGELFF TGTGCCATCGGGACTCCACTAGCGGGGGGACGGACCGGGGAGCTGTTTTTT
TRBJ2-7 . TRBD2 15 TRBV12-5 CASGSGLAGAYEQYF TGTGCTAGTGGTTCGGGACTAGCGGGGGCCTACGAGCAGTACTTC
TRBJ1-4 once . 14 TRBV2 CASLDSRINEKLFF TGTGCCAGCCTGGACAGCAGGATTAATGAAAAACTGTTTTTT
TRBJ2-2 . TRBD2 16 TRBV13 CASSSGGGGGTGELFF TGTGCCAGCAGCTCCGGGGGGGGAGGTGGAACCGGGGAGCTGTTTTTT
TRBJ2-7 . TRBD2 14 TRBV10-3 CAIGGGSESYEQYF TGTGCCATCGGGGGGGGGAGCGAGTCCTACGAGCAGTACTTC
TRBJ2-2 . . 16 TRBV9 CASSGPPARFTGELFF TGTGCCAGCAGCGGCCCGCCGGCTAGATTTACCGGGGAGCTGTTTTTT
TRBJ1-2 . . 14 TRBV6-4 CASSEGRGAYGYTF TGTGCCAGCAGTGAAGGCCGGGGGGCCTATGGCTACACCTTC
TRBJ2-6 . TRBD2 18 TRBV18 CASSPPLSGSTGANVLTF TGTGCCAGCTCACCACCGCTCAGCGGGAGTACTGGGGCCAACGTCCTGACTTTC
TRBJ1-4 . . 14 TRBV4-3 CASSQEQGVEKLFF TGCGCCAGCAGCCAAGAACAGGGAGTTGAAAAACTGTTTTTT
TRBJ1-2 . TRBD1 15 TRBV7-9 CASRHSTGGRDGYTF TGTGCCAGCAGGCACTCGACAGGGGGGAGAGATGGCTACACCTTC
TRBJ2-6 . . 19 TRBV7-3 CASSYPRDTRTGGANVLTF TGTGCCAGCAGCTATCCCCGGGACACGCGAACTGGCGGGGCCAACGTCCTGACTTTC